Shown below are 27 T cell receptor beta chains from a single sample sequenced in a study of neurological immune-mediated disorders. TCRdb reprocessed the 5' RACE reads with MiXCR, giving one entry per CDR3 protein. The sample lists some 57,000 distinct CDR3 sequences; roughly 3.8% were seen once. The sequenced sample was PBMCs. These receptors were obtained from a man aged 60 to 69 with multiple sclerosis.

This clonotype was counted many times. This chain connects TRBV6-5 to TRBJ2-2; the D is unclear. Per germline, CDR1 MNHEY and CDR2 SVGAGI. CDR3 length: 14 residues. Trimming stripped 3 bases from V and 4 bases from J, with 9 bases between. Here the CDR3 DNA reads TGTGCCAGCAGTTATTCGCAGGTCACCGGGGAGCTGTTTTTT. Encoded protein: CASSYSQVTGELFF.

This clonotype was seen repeatedly, ten times or more. The V gene is TRBV5-1, the J gene TRBJ2-1; D not resolved. Germline V gives CDR1 SGHRS, CDR2 YFSETQ. CDR3 length: 16 residues. Trimming took 4 bases from V and 3 from J, leaving 17 bases between them. The CDR3 region has the DNA TGCGCCAGCAGCCCCGTCGGCATTTATGGCTACAATGAGCAGTTCTTC. Protein product: CASSPVGIYGYNEQFF.

This clonotype was detected many times. The chain recombines TRBV5-5 with TRBJ2-5, with 7 bases that match TRBD1. Looked up from germline, CDR1 is SGHKS and CDR2 is YYEKEE (reference sequence). This CDR3 has 15 residues. The V segment lost 0 bases and the J segment 4 bases; nucleotides outside the gene matches: 6. DNA for the CDR3: TGTGCCAGCAGCTTGGGGGGAGCAGGGGGAGAGACCCAGTACTTC. Translation: CASSLGGAGGETQYF. Combining the CDR3 with reference TRBV5-5 and TRBJ2-5 gives the whole variable domain DAGVTQSPTHLIKTRGQQVTLRCSPISGHKSVSWYQQVLGQGPQFIFQYYEKEERGRGNFPDRFSARQFPNYSSELNVNALLLGDSALYLCASSLGGAGGETQYFGPGTRLLVL.

This clonotype was picked up a small number of times. This sequence joins TRBV5-1 and TRBJ1-2, with D unclear. Per germline, CDR1 SGHRS and CDR2 YFSETQ. The CDR3 sequence is 15 residues long. With 0 bases removed from V and 0 bases from J, the gap between germline ends came to 9 bases. The CDR3 loop reads CASSLDFTANYGYTF. Written as DNA, the CDR3 is TGCGCCAGCAGCTTGGACTTCACAGCTAACTATGGCTACACCTTC.

This clonotype came up many times. The chain employs TRBV20-1 and TRBJ2-1; D call uncertain. This CDR3 comprises 10 residues. Germline CDR1 reads DFQATT; CDR2 reads SNEGSKA (reference sequence). The CDR3: CSLRYNEQFF. As DNA, the CDR3 is TGCAGCCTGCGGTACAATGAGCAGTTCTTC.

There are a few counts of this clonotype. The V gene is TRBV5-6, the J gene TRBJ2-5; 8 bases fit TRBD1. CDR3 length: 13 residues. CDR1 and CDR2 from the germline V gene are SGHDT and YYEEEE. Trimming took 4 bases from V and 5 from J; bases not matched to a gene: 4. Here the CDR3 reads CASSGTGRETQYF. The DNA of the CDR3 is TGTGCCAGCAGCGGGACAGGACGCGAGACCCAGTACTTC.

This clonotype has ten or more counts. J is TRBJ2-1 and V is TRBV11-2; 14 bases fit TRBD2. The CDR3 has 14 residues. Germline-derived CDR1 and CDR2 are SGHAT and FQNNGV. With 5 bases clipped from V and 15 bases from J, the junction kept 9 bases outside the gene matches. The CDR3 loop is CASSPKTSGGAWFF. The CDR3 nucleotides read TGTGCCAGCAGCCCTAAGACTAGCGGGGGGGCCTGGTTCTTC.

Many counts were recorded for this clonotype. This chain joins TRBV7-9 and TRBJ2-1, with TRBD2 matching 15 bases. Trimming removed 4 bases from V and 5 bases from J; junction bases left unmatched: 6. Per the germline V gene, CDR1 is SEHNR and CDR2 is FQNEAQ (reference sequence). The CDR3 has 17 amino acids. The CDR3 DNA follows: TGTGCCAGCAGCTCAGGGACTAGCGGGAGGAACGACAATGAGCAGTTCTTC. Its translation is CASSSGTSGRNDNEQFF.

This chain connects TRBV11-2 to TRBJ2-6; D is ambiguous. CDR3 size: 14 residues. Trimming took off 1 base at V and 2 bases at J, with 3 bases between the two ends. Germline CDR1 reads SGHAT; CDR2 reads FQNNGV. In DNA form, the CDR3 reads TGTGCCAGCAGCTTAGGACCTGGGGCCAACGTCCTGACTTTC. This sequence encodes CASSLGPGANVLTF.

This clonotype was observed many times. This chain links TRBV5-1 with TRBJ2-7; D perhaps matches TRBD2 (5 bases). The CDR3 is 13 residues long. Trimming shortened V by 3 bases and J by 3 bases, and 10 bases separated the two germline ends. The germline CDR1 and CDR2 sequences are SGHRS and YFSETQ. The CDR3 loop is CASSYASSYEQYF. CDR3 DNA sequence: TGCGCCAGCAGCTATGCTAGCAGCTACGAGCAGTACTTC.

This clonotype has a count of ten or more. The chain has TRBV5-1 and TRBJ2-1; 10 bases map to TRBD2. The CDR3 totals 15 residues. Germline CDR1 SGHRS, CDR2 YFSETQ. Trimming took 4 bases from V and 6 from J; bases not matched to a gene: 7. The CDR3 DNA reads TGCGCCAGCAGCCGAGGCCAGCGGGGGGGCAATGAGCAGTTCTTC. Translating gives CASSRGQRGGNEQFF.

This clonotype was observed at least ten times. The CDR3 region is CSASVGQGDSPLHF. CDR3 coding DNA: TGCAGTGCTAGCGTCGGACAGGGGGATTCACCCCTCCACTTT. The chain couples TRBV20-1 to TRBJ1-6; 10 nucleotides agree with TRBD1. The CDR3 sequence is 14 residues long. CDR1 and CDR2 (germline): DFQATT, SNEGSKA (reference sequence). Trimming took 3 bases from V and 8 from J; bases not matched to a gene: 4.

At least ten counts were recorded for this clonotype. This chain joins TRBV20-1 and TRBJ1-1; D may be TRBD1 (6 bases). V lost 6 bases and J lost 3, with 20 bases in between. This CDR3 is built from 15 residues. The V gene's germline CDR1 is DFQATT and CDR2 SNEGSKA (reference sequence). Written as DNA, the CDR3 is TGCAGTGCCCCGAGGGGGGGGGCCGGGGACACTGAAGCTTTCTTT. It specifies CSAPRGGAGDTEAFF.

This clonotype has ten or more counts. The chain carries TRBV9 and TRBJ2-6, with D unclear. With 5 bases removed from V and 1 base from J, the gap between germline ends came to 10 bases. The CDR3 covers 15 residues. Germline CDR1 is SGDLS and CDR2 is YYNGEE. The CDR3 nucleotides read TGTGCCAGCAGAGGAACAATGTCTGGGGCCAACGTCCTGACTTTC. This encodes CASRGTMSGANVLTF.

This clonotype was detected ten times or more. The chain links TRBV12-3 or TRBV12-4 to TRBJ1-1; D unresolved. The CDR3 contains 13 residues. Trimming pared 9 bases from V and 5 bases from J, leaving 16 bases between. CDR3 protein: CASGWGLRTEAFF. CDR3 in DNA: TGTGCCAGTGGGTGGGGTTTAAGGACTGAAGCTTTCTTT.

This clonotype was found a few times. This chain connects TRBV10-2 to TRBJ2-1, with 8 bases fitting TRBD2. There are 16 residues in the CDR3. Germline trimming cut 2 bases from V and 3 bases from J; bases unmatched to any gene: 6. Germline-derived CDR1 and CDR2 are WSHSY and SAAADI. CDR3 sequence reads: CASSETASGYYNEQFF. The CDR3 region has the DNA TGCGCCAGCAGTGAGACGGCTAGCGGGTACTACAATGAGCAGTTCTTC.

This clonotype was counted many times. The chain is built from TRBV5-1 and TRBJ1-1; TRBD1 might be the D (6 bases). With 3 bases removed from V and 1 base from J, the gap between germline ends came to 10 bases. The germline CDR1 and CDR2 sequences are SGHRS and YFSETQ. The CDR3 sequence is 14 residues long. CDR3 DNA: TGCGCCAGCAGCTGGGGGGGGGCGAACACTGAAGCTTTCTTT. This translates into CASSWGGANTEAFF.

This rearrangement joins TRBV3-1 to TRBJ2-1; the match to TRBD1 covers 7 bases. The CDR3 sequence is 13 residues long. Germline V gene lookup returns CDR1 LGHDT and CDR2 YNNKEL (reference sequence). V dropped 1 base and J dropped 15; count of bases not matched to a gene: 9. The CDR3 reads CASSQVRQGDRFF. As DNA, the CDR3 is TGTGCCAGCAGCCAAGTTAGACAGGGCGACCGGTTCTTC.

The table lists this clonotype with many counts. The rearrangement links TRBV28 to TRBJ2-5, with 9 bases that match TRBD2. CDR3 size: 14 residues. V shed 8 bases, J shed 0 bases, and the junction held 4 bases outside the gene matches. CDR1 is MDHEN, CDR2 SYDVKM, per germline. CDR3 sequence reads: CASALAGYQETQYF. In DNA, the CDR3 is TGTGCCAGCGCGCTAGCGGGGTACCAAGAGACCCAGTACTTC.

In its sample, this clonotype was seen many times. This chain links TRBV3-1 with TRBJ2-3, with D possibly matching TRBD1 (6 bases). Germline V lookup: CDR1 LGHDT, CDR2 YNNKEL (reference sequence). The V gene lost 0 bases and the J gene lost 5 bases, with 15 bases spanning the gap. This CDR3 has 16 residues. The CDR3: CASSQDSRGSEDTQYF. CDR3 coding DNA: TGTGCCAGCAGCCAAGATTCGAGGGGGTCAGAAGATACGCAGTATTTT.

This clonotype was seen at least ten times. The chain couples TRBV5-6 to TRBJ2-7, with D tentatively TRBD1 or TRBD2 (5 bases each). The CDR3 is 14 amino acids. CDR1 is SGHDT, CDR2 YYEEEE, per germline. V gave up 6 bases and J gave up 5 bases, with 18 bases separating them. Here the CDR3 reads CASTAERGSNEQYF. The CDR3 DNA sequence: TGTGCCAGCACCGCGGAGAGGGGTTCAAACGAGCAGTACTTC.

The sample holds a few counts of this clonotype. A read error may be the cause here, since a much bigger clone is one base away. The gene calls are TRBV20-1 and TRBJ1-5, with unresolved D. This CDR3 region has 14 residues. Per the germline V gene, CDR1 is DFQATT and CDR2 is SNEGSKA (reference sequence). In DNA, the CDR3 is TGCAGTGCTTCCGGTTCGGGCTTCGATCAGCACCAGCATTTT. It encodes CSASGSGFDQHQHF.

This clonotype was seen repeatedly, ten times or more. The chain carries TRBV5-6 and TRBJ2-5, with a possible D match to TRBD1 (6 bases). The V and J ends lost 1 base and 4 bases respectively, with 11 bases between them. The germline gives CDR1 SGHDT, CDR2 YYEEEE. The CDR3 is 14 residues long. CDR3 sequence (DNA): TGTGCCAGCAGCTTGACAGGGACCGGAGAGACCCAGTACTTC. Protein: CASSLTGTGETQYF.

In this sample, this clonotype turned up many times. The chain couples TRBV20-1 to TRBJ1-6; D unclear. The V end lost 5 bases, the J end lost 0 bases, and 17 bases lay between the germline ends. The CDR3 contains 17 residues. Germline V gives CDR1 DFQATT, CDR2 SNEGSKA (reference sequence). The DNA of the CDR3 is TGCAGTGCTCCCTCCCCCTCCTCGAGCTCCTATAATTCACCCCTCCACTTT. It translates to CSAPSPSSSSYNSPLHF.

This clonotype came up many times. The V and J genes are TRBV7-2 and TRBJ1-2; no reliable D call. This CDR3 has 16 amino acids. The germline gives CDR1 SGHTA, CDR2 FQGNSA. Deletions cut 0 bases from V and 5 bases from J, with 16 bases between. The CDR3 coding sequence is TGTGCCAGCAGCTTAGCCGTTAAGAGAAGACATTATGGCTACACCTTC. Residues: CASSLAVKRRHYGYTF.

This clonotype was seen many times. The V and J genes are TRBV7-6 and TRBJ2-6; TRBD2 might be the D (7 bases). Germline loops: CDR1 SGHVS, CDR2 FNYEAQ. The length of the CDR3 is 18 residues. V was trimmed by 0 bases and J by 1 base, leaving 13 bases between them. CDR3 residues: CASSLAIGGPSGANVLTF. CDR3 bases: TGTGCCAGCAGCTTAGCGATCGGGGGGCCATCTGGGGCCAACGTCCTGACTTTC.

This clonotype came up many times. J is TRBJ2-2 and V is TRBV9; D gene ambiguous. Germline V gene sequence: CDR1 SGDLS, CDR2 YYNGEE. The CDR3 loop spans 15 amino acids. The ends were cut back, 2 bases at V and 0 bases at J, with 8 bases in the middle. CDR3: CASSVLMANTGELFF. The CDR3 bases are TGTGCCAGCAGCGTTCTCATGGCGAACACCGGGGAGCTGTTTTTT.